The next 14 T cell receptor beta chains were all read from a single sample in a study of shared clonotypes between healthy human individuals. Data came from immunoSEQ multiplex PCR; TCRdb stores just in-frame clones and leaves some out. The profile covers approximately 980,000 clones, with 76% appearing a single time and about 1.5% taken by the ten largest. Sequencing input: memory CD4+ T cells sorted from blood. Subset reported: CD45RA-negative fraction. The receptors stem from a man aged 18 to 29 in good health.

The rearrangement links TRBV7-2 to TRBJ2-2; maybe TRBD1 (5 bases). V lost 1 base and J lost 9, with 9 bases in between. Germline CDR1 SGHTA, CDR2 FQGNSA. The CDR3 totals 13 residues. The CDR3, as DNA: TGTGCCAGCAGCTTAGGGGGCTTCAGGGAGCTGTTTTTT. Its translation: CASSLGGFRELFF.

The chain recombines TRBV19 with TRBJ1-1; TRBD1 matches 10 bases. CDR1 LNHDA and CDR2 SQIVND come from the germline V gene (reference sequence). After removal of 4 bases from V and 2 bases from J, the junction contained 4 bases not matched to a gene. This CDR3 has 15 residues. In DNA, the CDR3 is TGTGCCAGTAGTAGAATGACAGGGGGCAACACTGAAGCTTTCTTT. Amino acids: CASSRMTGGNTEAFF.

The V call is TRBV5-1, the J call TRBJ2-1; 11 positions match TRBD1. Germline assignment: CDR1 SGHRS and CDR2 YFSETQ. CDR3 length: 15 amino acids. The ends lost 2 bases at V and 8 bases at J; junction bases unmatched: 6. CDR3 in DNA: TGCGCCAGCAGCTTACAGGACAGGGGGCTAGATGAGCAGTTCTTC. It codes for CASSLQDRGLDEQFF.

This clone was seen only once. The rearrangement uses TRBV30 and TRBJ2-2; TRBD1 matches at 8 bases. This CDR3 is 14 amino acids long. Germline assignment: CDR1 GTSNPN and CDR2 SVGIG (reference sequence). The trim removed 4 bases at V and 6 bases at J, leaving 7 bases unmatched. The CDR3 here is CAWIGQGASGELFF. CDR3 coding DNA: TGTGCCTGGATTGGCCAGGGGGCATCCGGGGAGCTGTTTTTT.

The rearrangement joins TRBV7-9 to TRBJ1-1, with D possibly matching TRBD1 (6 bases). Germline CDR1 SEHNR, CDR2 FQNEAQ (reference sequence). The germline V and J ends were trimmed by 2 bases and 4 bases, with 23 bases remaining between them. The length of the CDR3 is 18 residues. CDR3 in amino acids: CASSLNHFMGAGGTEAFF. For the CDR3, the DNA is TGTGCCAGCAGCTTAAATCATTTCATGGGGGCTGGAGGCACTGAAGCTTTCTTT.

This sequence joins TRBV10-2 and TRBJ1-1; D is uncertain. Trimming took off 0 bases at V and 1 base at J, with 15 bases between the two ends. The CDR3 length is 17 residues. CDR1 and CDR2 (germline): WSHSY, SAAADI. Here the CDR3 DNA reads TGCGCCAGCAGTGAGTCTTATAGGGTTCTGAAGAACACTGAAGCTTTCTTT. Protein sequence: CASSESYRVLKNTEAFF.

The chain recombines TRBV5-1 with TRBJ1-6, with unresolved D. Germline loops: CDR1 SGHRS, CDR2 YFSETQ. Between the trimmed V and J ends, which lost 4 bases and 2 bases, there was a span of 10 bases. CDR3 size: 15 residues. The CDR3, as DNA: TGCGCCAGCAGCGAGGGCCTTGCCTATAATTCACCCCTCCACTTT. Protein product: CASSEGLAYNSPLHF.

V is TRBV2 and J is TRBJ1-1, with D perhaps TRBD1 (6 bases). V was pared by 4 bases and J by 4 bases, with 10 bases between. Germline V gene data show CDR1 as SNHLY and CDR2 as FYNNEI. The CDR3 runs 13 residues. The CDR3 spells CASSGRGGTEAFF. CDR3 nucleotides: TGTGCCAGCAGTGGAAGGGGGGGCACTGAAGCTTTCTTT.

This sequence joins TRBV5-1 and TRBJ1-1; tentative D call: TRBD1 (6 bases). The length of the CDR3 is 16 residues. The V end was cut by 4 bases, the J end by 5 bases, with 21 bases between. CDR1 is SGHRS, CDR2 YFSETQ, per germline. The CDR3 loop is CASSTARGPGGTEAFF. The CDR3 nucleotides read TGCGCCAGCAGCACGGCGCGGGGGCCGGGTGGTACTGAAGCTTTCTTT.

As to this clone: The same CDR3 is also encoded by other DNA sequences in this sample. The V and J genes are TRBV6-5 and TRBJ2-5, with no clear D. Germline V gene data show CDR1 as MNHEY and CDR2 as SVGAGI. V lost 4 bases to trimming and J lost 5 bases, with 5 bases between them. The CDR3 sequence is 11 residues long. The DNA of the CDR3 is TGTGCCAGCAGTTCCAGTGAGACCCAGTACTTC. This encodes CASSSSETQYF.

The CDR3 DNA follows: TGTGCCTGGAGTAGCGCACCGGGGGGCAATCAGCCCCAGCATTTT. It is translated as CAWSSAPGGNQPQHF. The chain has TRBV30 and TRBJ1-5; D is possibly TRBD1 (5 bases). Per the germline V gene, CDR1 is GTSNPN and CDR2 is SVGIG (reference sequence). The CDR3 spans 15 residues. V shed 2 bases and J shed 2 bases, with 13 bases lying between them.

V usage is TRBV27 and J usage is TRBJ2-5; D might be TRBD2 (5 bases). CDR1 and CDR2 (germline): MNHEY, SMNVEV (reference sequence). Trimming pared 11 bases from V and 1 base from J, leaving 14 bases between. There are 13 residues in the CDR3. In nucleotides, the CDR3 is TGTGCCGACCCGGAGGAAGGCCAAGAGACCCAGTACTTC. As protein: CADPEEGQETQYF.

This clone has just a few counts. Other nucleotide sequences in the sample specify the same CDR3. The chain joins TRBV4-3 to TRBJ1-6; no clear D. Germline CDR1 reads LGHNA; CDR2 reads YSLEER. With 0 bases removed from V and 6 bases from J, the gap between germline ends came to 6 bases. This CDR3 comprises 14 residues. CDR3 sequence reads: CASSQDYGNSPLHF. Written as DNA, the CDR3 is TGCGCCAGCAGCCAAGATTACGGTAATTCACCCCTCCACTTT.

The V and J genes are TRBV4-1 and TRBJ2-3, with 13 positions matching TRBD2. The CDR3 spans 16 residues. The J segment lost 2 bases and the V segment lost 5 bases, leaving 4 bases of the junction unmatched. Germline V CDR1 and CDR2: MGHRA, YSYEKL. DNA for the CDR3: TGCGCCAGCAGCTGGACTAGCGGGGGACACACAGATACGCAGTATTTT. It yields the protein CASSWTSGGHTDTQYF.